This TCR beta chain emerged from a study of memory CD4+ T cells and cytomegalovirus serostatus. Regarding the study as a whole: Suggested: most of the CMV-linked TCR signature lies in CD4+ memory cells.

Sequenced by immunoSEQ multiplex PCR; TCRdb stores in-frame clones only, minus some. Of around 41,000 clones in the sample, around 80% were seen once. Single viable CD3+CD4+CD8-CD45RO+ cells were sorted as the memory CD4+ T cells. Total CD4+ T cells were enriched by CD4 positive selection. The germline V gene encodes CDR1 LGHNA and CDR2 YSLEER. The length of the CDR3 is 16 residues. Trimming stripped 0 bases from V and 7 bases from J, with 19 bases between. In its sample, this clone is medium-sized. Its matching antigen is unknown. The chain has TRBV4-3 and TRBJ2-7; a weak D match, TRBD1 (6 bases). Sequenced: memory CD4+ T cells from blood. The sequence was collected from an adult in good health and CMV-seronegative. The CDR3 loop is CASSQESQTGSGEQYF. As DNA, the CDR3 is TGCGCCAGCAGCCAAGAATCCCAAACAGGGTCCGGGGAGCAGTACTTC.